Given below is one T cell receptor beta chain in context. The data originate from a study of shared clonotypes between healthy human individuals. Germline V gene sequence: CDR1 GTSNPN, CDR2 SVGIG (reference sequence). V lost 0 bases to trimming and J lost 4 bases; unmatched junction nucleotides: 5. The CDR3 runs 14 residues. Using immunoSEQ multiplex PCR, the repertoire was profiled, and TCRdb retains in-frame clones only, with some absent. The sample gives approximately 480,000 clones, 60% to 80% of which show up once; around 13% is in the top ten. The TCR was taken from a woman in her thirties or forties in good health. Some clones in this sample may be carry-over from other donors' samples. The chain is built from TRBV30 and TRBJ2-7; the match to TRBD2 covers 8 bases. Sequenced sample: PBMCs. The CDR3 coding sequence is TGTGCCTGGAGTGTGGGTAGCGGGATATACGAGCAGTACTTC. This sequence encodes CAWSVGSGIYEQYF.